This T cell receptor (beta chain) was observed in a study of CD8 T cells in ankylosing spondylitis (dated by TCRdb to the late 2010s). Describing the broader study: The study profiled T cell receptor beta repertoires in healthy donors and ankylosing spondylitis patients to find disease-linked TCR variants. The full study cohort comprised 25 or so ankylosing spondylitis patients and over a hundred healthy donors. Peripheral blood samples were taken, and synovial fluid was additionally collected from ankylosing spondylitis patients.

CDR1 and CDR2 (SQVTM, ANQGSEA) derive from the germline V gene. V drops 4 bases and J drops 3 bases, leaving 9 bases in between. The CDR3 contains 12 residues, cysteine and phenylalanine counted. The retained sequence is limited to the CDR3, 36 bases, with the frame set at the first base. Comment on this clonotype: Its antigen is not yet known. No qualities accompany the bases; no much larger clone lies one base away.

The reads were generated on an Illumina HiSeq 2500. Quantitative 5'-RACE with molecular barcodes was the method used to prepare the TCR beta libraries. Concerning the study's data processing: Disease-linked TCR variants were identified with a new computational method built on a probabilistic model of VDJ rearrangement. The raw public reads went through TCRdb reprocessing: fastp at Q25, MiXCR clone calling, in-frame beta chains kept. All rows with the same CDR3 protein become a single entry with the most common DNA and genes. The V and J calls come from TCRdb's annotation, not from the publication. The sample table holds around 250,000 distinct CDR3 sequences, of which 18% were seen once. Roughly a third of the sample is taken by the ten largest. What the study reported, not specific to this receptor: Blood from ankylosing spondylitis patients appeared to be characterized by a TCR beta motif composed of under ten highly homologous amino acid variants. Some motif variants had previously been reported in the synovial fluid and blood of reactive arthritis patients, which suggests shared mechanisms of disease initiation. According to the report, matched synovial fluid samples from ankylosing spondylitis patients were significantly enriched for the disease-linked clones. In peripheral blood, the disease-linked clones were found at relatively low frequencies and had a CD8+ phenotype.

The V gene is TRBV29-1 and the J gene is TRBJ1-1, with a tentative D gene TRBD1 over 5 matching bases. Sequenced input: blood, either unsorted or a sorted T cell fraction (not recorded which). The receptor comes from a male donor with ankylosing spondylitis or in good health (not recorded which). For the CDR3, the sequence is CSVVGVDTEAFF. The DNA reads TGCAGCGTTGTGGGGGTCGACACTGAAGCTTTCTTT.